These 21 T cell receptor beta chains originate from one sample sequenced in a study of identical twins. TCRdb fed the 5' RACE reads into MiXCR, producing one record per CDR3 protein. This table holds 450,000 to 500,000 distinct CDR3 sequences, approximately 15% found once. These data also featured in a second study, about yellow fever vaccine responses in identical twins.

The material sequenced was CD4+ T cells sorted from blood. The origin of the receptors is a woman younger than 35 in good health.

The chain recombines TRBV7-9 with TRBJ2-5, with D perhaps matching TRBD2 (6 bases). The ends were cut back, 4 bases at V and 5 bases at J, with 14 bases in the middle. Germline CDR1 reads SEHNR; CDR2 reads FQNEAQ (reference sequence). This CDR3 comprises 14 residues. CDR3 sequence (DNA): TGTGCCAGCAGCTCCCGAAGGGACTGGGAGACCCAGTACTTC. It codes for CASSSRRDWETQYF.

The chain has TRBV7-2 and TRBJ1-3; D uncertain. Germline CDR1 is SGHTA and CDR2 is FQGNSA. V was trimmed by 4 bases and J by 4 bases, leaving 8 bases between them. CDR3 size: 13 residues. Written as DNA, the CDR3 is TGTGCCAGCAGCTCAATCCCCGGAAACACCATATATTTT. This translates into CASSSIPGNTIYF. Combining the CDR3 with reference TRBV7-2 and TRBJ1-3 gives the whole variable domain GAGVSQSPSNKVTEKGKDVELRCDPISGHTALYWYRQSLGQGLEFLIYFQGNSAPDKSGLPSDRFSAERTGGSVSTLTIQRTQQEDSAVYLCASSSIPGNTIYFGEGSWLTVV.

This clonotype is a singleton in its sample. The V call is TRBV28, the J call TRBJ1-5, with TRBD1 matching 9 bases. The V and J ends lost 2 bases and 2 bases, in that order; junction bases with no gene match: 7. This CDR3 has 17 residues. CDR1 is MDHEN and CDR2 is SYDVKM in the germline V gene. The CDR3 reads CASSLTGTGTRNQPQHF. For the CDR3, the DNA is TGTGCCAGCAGTTTAACCGGGACAGGGACTCGCAATCAGCCCCAGCATTTT.

This clonotype appeared a few times. The chain employs TRBV20-1 and TRBJ1-2, with D possibly matching TRBD1 (6 bases). This CDR3 comprises 13 residues. The V end was cut by 6 bases, the J end by 8 bases, with 19 bases between. Germline values: CDR1 DFQATT, CDR2 SNEGSKA (reference sequence). The CDR3 bases are TGCAGTGCCCCAGGACAGCTCTGGAGAGGCTACACCTTC. Amino acid sequence: CSAPGQLWRGYTF.

In its sample, this clonotype was seen a few times. The junction shows a germline mismatch at one end, possibly a read error. This chain uses TRBV7-7 with TRBJ2-5; TRBD1 might be the D (7 bases). Germline CDR1 SSHAT, CDR2 FNYEAQ (reference sequence). The CDR3 contains 15 residues. The CDR3 protein is CASSLAGGTTETQYF. The CDR3 DNA reads TGTGCTAGCAGCTTAGCAGGGGGGACCACAGAGACCCAGTACTTC.

V gene TRBV20-1 combines with J gene TRBJ2-2; 7 positions match TRBD1. CDR1 DFQATT and CDR2 SNEGSKA come from the germline V gene (reference sequence). This CDR3 has 15 residues. With V trimmed by 4 bases and J by 1 base, 6 bases remained unmatched. The CDR3 region has the DNA TGCAGTGCTACGAGGACAGGAATGAACACCGGGGAGCTGTTTTTT. Protein product: CSATRTGMNTGELFF.

This clonotype came up a few times. The chain couples TRBV20-1 to TRBJ2-5, with 7 bases that match TRBD2. CDR1 is DFQATT, CDR2 SNEGSKA, per germline (reference sequence). The CDR3 totals 16 residues. The V gene end was trimmed by 6 bases and the J gene end by 2 bases; junction bases not matched to a gene: 15. CDR3 bases: TGCAGTGCGCCGACTAGCCTGAAGCCTTTACAAGAGACCCAGTACTTC. Its translation: CSAPTSLKPLQETQYF.

The V gene is TRBV20-1, the J gene TRBJ1-6; D gene unclear. Germline values: CDR1 DFQATT, CDR2 SNEGSKA (reference sequence). The CDR3 consists of 13 residues. Trimming left V 2 bases short and J 7 bases short, with 9 bases between. The chain's CDR3 is CSARKTGNSPLHF. The CDR3, as DNA: TGCAGTGCTAGAAAAACCGGGAATTCACCCCTCCACTTT.

This chain uses TRBV27 with TRBJ1-6; D gene uncertain. V gave up 5 bases and J gave up 6 bases, with 8 bases separating them. Germline CDR1 reads MNHEY; CDR2 reads SMNVEV (reference sequence). The CDR3 consists of 13 residues. The CDR3, as DNA: TGTGCCAGCAGTGTACATAGTAATTCACCCCTCCACTTT. This encodes CASSVHSNSPLHF.

This clonotype was counted only a few times. The chain recombines TRBV14 with TRBJ2-4; D is undetermined. The CDR3 is 17 residues long. The germline V gene encodes CDR1 SGHDN and CDR2 FVKESK. V was pared by 4 bases and J by 0 bases, with 16 bases between. CDR3 DNA sequence: TGTGCCAGCAGCCCTCCATTGGCTTCAGGAGCCAAAAACATTCAGTACTTC. It codes for CASSPPLASGAKNIQYF.

This clonotype was recorded many times. V gene TRBV29-1 combines with J gene TRBJ2-7, with 8 bases identical to TRBD2. The CDR3 covers 16 residues. The germline V gene has CDR1 SQVTM and CDR2 ANQGSEA. The trim removed 4 bases at V and 3 bases at J, leaving 14 bases unmatched. Here the CDR3 DNA reads TGCAGCGTTGCTTTACCTCGCGGGGGGATAGGCTACGAGCAGTACTTC. Protein sequence: CSVALPRGGIGYEQYF.

This CDR3 reads CASSPVRGGVRYEQYF. DNA of the CDR3: TGTGCCAGTAGCCCGGTGAGGGGGGGTGTGCGATACGAGCAGTACTTC. The chain combines TRBV19 with TRBJ2-7; the D gene is possibly TRBD2 (7 bases). The germline V and J ends were trimmed by 6 bases and 4 bases, with 22 bases remaining between them. This CDR3 comprises 16 residues. The germline CDR1 and CDR2 sequences are LNHDA and SQIVND (reference sequence). Full variable domain (remainder filled in from reference TRBV19 and TRBJ2-7): DGGITQSPKYLFRKEGQNVTLSCEQNLNHDAMYWYRQDPGQGLRLIYYSQIVNDFQKGDIAEGYSVSREKKESFPLTVTSAQKNPTAFYLCASSPVRGGVRYEQYFGPGTRLTVT.

The chain recombines TRBV7-9 with TRBJ1-2; tentatively, D is TRBD1 (5 bases). The CDR3 extends over 12 amino acids. Germline-derived CDR1 and CDR2 are SEHNR and FQNEAQ (reference sequence). The V and J ends lost 8 bases and 2 bases respectively, with 9 bases between them. The CDR3 DNA is TGTGCCAGCCAGCGGGGGAACTATGGCTACACCTTC. It is translated as CASQRGNYGYTF.

This clonotype showed up many times. The rearrangement joins TRBV29-1 to TRBJ2-5; 7 bases fit TRBD2. V was clipped by 5 bases and J by 5 bases; unmatched bases: 8. Per the germline V gene, CDR1 is SQVTM and CDR2 is ANQGSEA. The CDR3 has 13 residues. The CDR3 loop is CSVSGGWRETQYF. The CDR3 coding sequence is TGCAGCGTTTCCGGGGGGTGGAGGGAGACCCAGTACTTC.

This clonotype was observed a few times. This chain's CDR3 is CASSLAPATNEKLFF. The DNA for the CDR3 is TGTGCCAGCAGCTTAGCCCCTGCAACTAATGAAAAACTGTTTTTT. V usage is TRBV7-3 and J usage is TRBJ1-4; no clear D gene. The CDR3 has 15 amino acids. Germline lookup yields CDR1 SGHTA and CDR2 FQGTGA. Trimming took off 2 bases at V and 0 bases at J, with 7 bases between the two ends.

J is TRBJ2-1 and V is TRBV7-2, with no clear D. The V and J ends lost 0 bases and 8 bases respectively, with 11 bases between them. The germline gives CDR1 SGHTA, CDR2 FQGNSA. The CDR3 has 14 residues. The CDR3 reads CASSLAMSSHEQFF. As DNA, the CDR3 is TGTGCCAGCAGCTTAGCGATGTCCTCCCATGAGCAGTTCTTC.

This clonotype was picked up many times. V gene TRBV5-1 combines with J gene TRBJ2-2, with a possible D match to TRBD2 (5 bases). Germline assignment: CDR1 SGHRS and CDR2 YFSETQ. Trimming cost V 3 bases and J 3 bases, with 9 bases left between them. This CDR3 region has 14 residues. The CDR3 loop is CASSWESDTGELFF. The DNA of the CDR3 is TGCGCCAGCAGCTGGGAGTCGGACACCGGGGAGCTGTTTTTT. Looking up the rest from reference TRBV5-1 and TRBJ2-2 gives the full variable domain: KAGVTQTPRYLIKTRGQQVTLSCSPISGHRSVSWYQQTPGQGLQFLFEYFSETQRNKGNFPGRFSGRQFSNSRSEMNVSTLELGDSALYLCASSWESDTGELFFGEGSRLTVL.

The gene calls are TRBV10-3 and TRBJ2-3; 8 bases are shared with TRBD2. V was clipped by 4 bases and J by 0 bases; unmatched bases: 6. CDR1 ENHRY and CDR2 SYGVKD come from the germline V gene. The CDR3 sequence is 16 residues long. CDR3 nucleotides: TGTGCCATCAGTGGCGGACTAGCCGAGAGCACAGATACGCAGTATTTT. It encodes CAISGGLAESTDTQYF.

The chain recombines TRBV25-1 with TRBJ2-2; 8 bases are shared with TRBD2. The CDR3 runs 15 residues. CDR1 is MGHDK, CDR2 SYGVNS, per germline. Trimming at V came to 5 bases and at J to 3 bases, leaving 5 bases not matched to a gene. CDR3 nucleotide sequence: TGTGCCAGCAGTAGGGGACTAGAGGACACCGGGGAGCTGTTTTTT. Residues: CASSRGLEDTGELFF.

The V and J genes are TRBV14 and TRBJ2-1; no firm D call. The CDR3 contains 15 residues. Germline lookup yields CDR1 SGHDN and CDR2 FVKESK. V lost 4 bases and J 3 bases, leaving 13 bases between the germline ends. The CDR3 loop is CASSRRTGLYNEQFF. CDR3 nucleotides: TGTGCCAGCAGCCGTCGAACGGGCCTCTACAATGAGCAGTTCTTC.

This clonotype was seen many times. The chain carries TRBV4-1 and TRBJ2-1, with 14 positions matching TRBD2. Germline lookup yields CDR1 MGHRA and CDR2 YSYEKL. CDR3 size: 18 residues. The junction had 10 bases not matched to a gene; V was cut back by 4 bases and J by 5 bases. The CDR3 reads CASSPLDMGLAGDNEQFF. As DNA, the CDR3 is TGCGCCAGCAGCCCGTTGGACATGGGACTAGCGGGGGACAATGAGCAGTTCTTC.